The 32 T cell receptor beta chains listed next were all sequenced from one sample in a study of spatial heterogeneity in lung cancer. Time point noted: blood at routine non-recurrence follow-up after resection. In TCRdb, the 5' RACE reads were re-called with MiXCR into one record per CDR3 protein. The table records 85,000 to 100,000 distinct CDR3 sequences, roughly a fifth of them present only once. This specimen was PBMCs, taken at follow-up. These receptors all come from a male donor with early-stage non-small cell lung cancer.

CDR3 sequence: CASSFGGGVGGTDTQYF. The CDR3 DNA is TGTGCCAGCAGCTTCGGCGGGGGAGTCGGTGGTACAGATACGCAGTATTTT. This chain joins TRBV7-2 and TRBJ2-3; 7 bases line up with TRBD2. Germline CDR1 reads SGHTA; CDR2 reads FQGNSA. CDR3 size: 17 residues. V dropped 3 bases and J dropped 3; count of bases not matched to a gene: 12.

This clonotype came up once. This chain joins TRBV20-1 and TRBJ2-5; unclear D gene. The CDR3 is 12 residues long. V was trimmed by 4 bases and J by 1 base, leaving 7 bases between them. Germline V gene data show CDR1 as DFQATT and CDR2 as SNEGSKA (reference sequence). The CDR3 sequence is CSATPLQETQYF. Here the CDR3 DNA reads TGCAGTGCTACCCCGCTCCAAGAGACCCAGTACTTC.

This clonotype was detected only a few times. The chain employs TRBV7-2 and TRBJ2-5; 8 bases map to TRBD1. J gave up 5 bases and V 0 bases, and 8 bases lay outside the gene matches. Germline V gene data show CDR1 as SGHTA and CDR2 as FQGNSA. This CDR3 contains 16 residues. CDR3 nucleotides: TGTGCCAGCAGCTTAGCCACAGGGGGAGCGGTCGAGACCCAGTACTTC. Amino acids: CASSLATGGAVETQYF.

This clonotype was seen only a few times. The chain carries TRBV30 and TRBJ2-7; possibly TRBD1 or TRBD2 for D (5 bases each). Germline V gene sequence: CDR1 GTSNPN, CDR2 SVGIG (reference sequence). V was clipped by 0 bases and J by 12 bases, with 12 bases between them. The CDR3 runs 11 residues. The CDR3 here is CAWSVRDLRYF. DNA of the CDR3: TGTGCCTGGAGTGTACGGGACCTTCGGTACTTC.

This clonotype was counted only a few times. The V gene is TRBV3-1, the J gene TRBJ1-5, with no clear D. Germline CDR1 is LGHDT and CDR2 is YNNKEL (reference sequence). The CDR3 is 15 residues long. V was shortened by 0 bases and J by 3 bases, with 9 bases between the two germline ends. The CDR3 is CASSQDGGSNQPQHF. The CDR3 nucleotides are TGTGCCAGCAGCCAAGATGGCGGTTCCAATCAGCCCCAGCATTTT.

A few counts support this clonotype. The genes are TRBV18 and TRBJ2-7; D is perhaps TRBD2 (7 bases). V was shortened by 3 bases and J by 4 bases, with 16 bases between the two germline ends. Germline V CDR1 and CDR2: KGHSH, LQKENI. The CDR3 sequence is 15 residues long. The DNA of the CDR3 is TGTGCCAGCTCACCCCAGGCGGGGGCGTCGTACGAGCAGTACTTC. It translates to CASSPQAGASYEQYF.

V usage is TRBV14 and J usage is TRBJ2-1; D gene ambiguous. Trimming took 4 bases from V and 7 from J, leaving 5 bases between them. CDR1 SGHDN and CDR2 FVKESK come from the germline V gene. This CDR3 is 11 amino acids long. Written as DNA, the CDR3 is TGTGCCAGCAGCCGCGGAAATGAGCAGTTCTTC. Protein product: CASSRGNEQFF.

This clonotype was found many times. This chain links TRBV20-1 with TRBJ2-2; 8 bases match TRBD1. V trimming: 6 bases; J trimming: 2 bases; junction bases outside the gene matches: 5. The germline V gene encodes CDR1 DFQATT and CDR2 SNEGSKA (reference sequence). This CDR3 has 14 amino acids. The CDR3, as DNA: TGCAGTGCGCCCGCAGGGGGCAACACCGGGGAGCTGTTTTTT. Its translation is CSAPAGGNTGELFF.

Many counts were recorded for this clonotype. For the CDR3, the DNA is TGTGCCAGCAGTTTGGAGAGCTCCTATAATTCACCCCTCCACTTT. Amino acids: CASSLESSYNSPLHF. This chain uses TRBV12-3 or TRBV12-4 with TRBJ1-6; no reliable D call. This CDR3 has 15 amino acids. V lost 3 bases and J 0 bases, leaving 6 bases between the germline ends.

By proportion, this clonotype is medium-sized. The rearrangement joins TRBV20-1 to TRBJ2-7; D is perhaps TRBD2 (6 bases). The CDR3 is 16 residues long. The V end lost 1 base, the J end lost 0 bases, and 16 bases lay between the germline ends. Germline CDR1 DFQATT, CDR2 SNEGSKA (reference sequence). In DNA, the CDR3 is TGCAGTGCTAGAGGGGCCAGCGGAGGGGCCTCCTACGAGCAGTACTTC. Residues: CSARGASGGASYEQYF.

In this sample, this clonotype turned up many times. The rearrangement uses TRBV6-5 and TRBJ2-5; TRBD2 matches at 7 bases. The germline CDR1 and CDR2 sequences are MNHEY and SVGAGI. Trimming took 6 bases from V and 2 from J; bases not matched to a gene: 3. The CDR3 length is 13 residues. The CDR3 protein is CASRLGGQETQYF. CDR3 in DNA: TGTGCCAGCAGGTTGGGGGGGCAAGAGACCCAGTACTTC.

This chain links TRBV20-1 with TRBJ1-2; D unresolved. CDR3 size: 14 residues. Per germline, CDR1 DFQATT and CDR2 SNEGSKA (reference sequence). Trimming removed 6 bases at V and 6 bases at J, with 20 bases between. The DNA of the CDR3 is TGCAGTGCCAGAATCCCTCGGGCTACCCATGGCTACACCTTC. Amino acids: CSARIPRATHGYTF.

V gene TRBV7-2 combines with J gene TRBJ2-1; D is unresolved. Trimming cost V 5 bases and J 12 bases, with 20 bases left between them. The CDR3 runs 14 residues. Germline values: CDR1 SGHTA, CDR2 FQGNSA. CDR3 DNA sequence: TGTGCCAGCAGCCCTAGGGATCACGGCCCCGGGCAGTTCTTC. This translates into CASSPRDHGPGQFF.

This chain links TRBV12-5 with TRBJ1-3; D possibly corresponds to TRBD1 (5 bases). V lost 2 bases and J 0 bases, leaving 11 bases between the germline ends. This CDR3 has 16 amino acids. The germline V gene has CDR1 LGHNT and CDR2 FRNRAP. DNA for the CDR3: TGTGCTAGTGGTTTGCCCAGGGCCACCTCTGGAAACACCATATATTTT. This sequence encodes CASGLPRATSGNTIYF. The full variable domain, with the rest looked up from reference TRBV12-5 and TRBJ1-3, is DARVTQTPRHKVTEMGQEVTMRCQPILGHNTVFWYRQTMMQGLELLAYFRNRAPLDDSGMPKDRFSAEMPDATLATLKIQPSEPRDSAVYFCASGLPRATSGNTIYFGEGSWLTVV.

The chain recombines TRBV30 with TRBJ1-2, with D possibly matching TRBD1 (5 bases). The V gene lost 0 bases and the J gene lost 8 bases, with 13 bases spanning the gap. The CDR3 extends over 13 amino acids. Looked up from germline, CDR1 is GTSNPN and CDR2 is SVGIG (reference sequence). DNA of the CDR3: TGTGCCTGGAGTGTACGGCGGGGGAACGGCTACACCTTC. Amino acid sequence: CAWSVRRGNGYTF.

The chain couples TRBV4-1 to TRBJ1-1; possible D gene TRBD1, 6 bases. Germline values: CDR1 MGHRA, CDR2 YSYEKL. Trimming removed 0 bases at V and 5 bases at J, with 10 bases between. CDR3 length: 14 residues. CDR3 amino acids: CASSQETGWTEAFF. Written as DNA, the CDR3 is TGCGCCAGCAGCCAAGAAACAGGGTGGACTGAAGCTTTCTTT.

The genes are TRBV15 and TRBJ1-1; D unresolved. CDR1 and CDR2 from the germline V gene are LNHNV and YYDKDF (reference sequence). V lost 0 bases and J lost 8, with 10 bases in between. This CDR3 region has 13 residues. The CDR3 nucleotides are TGTGCCACCAGCAGAGATCTGGTAGGAGAAGCTTTCTTT. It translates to CATSRDLVGEAFF.

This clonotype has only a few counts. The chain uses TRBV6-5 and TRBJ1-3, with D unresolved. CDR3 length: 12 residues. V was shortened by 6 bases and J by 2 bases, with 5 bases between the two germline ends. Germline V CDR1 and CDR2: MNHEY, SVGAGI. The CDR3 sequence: CASRTTGNTIYF. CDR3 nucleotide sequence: TGTGCCAGCAGGACTACTGGAAACACCATATATTTT.

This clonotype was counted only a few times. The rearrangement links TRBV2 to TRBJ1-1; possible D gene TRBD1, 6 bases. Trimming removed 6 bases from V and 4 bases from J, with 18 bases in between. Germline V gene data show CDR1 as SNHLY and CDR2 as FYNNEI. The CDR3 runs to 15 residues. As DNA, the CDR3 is TGTGCCAGCAGGGAAACAGGGCTTAGTGGCACTGAAGCTTTCTTT. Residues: CASRETGLSGTEAFF.

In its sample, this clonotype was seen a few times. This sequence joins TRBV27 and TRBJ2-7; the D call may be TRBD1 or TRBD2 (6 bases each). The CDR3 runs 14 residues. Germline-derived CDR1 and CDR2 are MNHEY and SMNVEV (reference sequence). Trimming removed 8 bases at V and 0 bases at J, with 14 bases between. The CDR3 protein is CASARGGPSYEQYF. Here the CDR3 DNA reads TGTGCCAGCGCCCGTGGGGGGCCCTCCTACGAGCAGTACTTC.

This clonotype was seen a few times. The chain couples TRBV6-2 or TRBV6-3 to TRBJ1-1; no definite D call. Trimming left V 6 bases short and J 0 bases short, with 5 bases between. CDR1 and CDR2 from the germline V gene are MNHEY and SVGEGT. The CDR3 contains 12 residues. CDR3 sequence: CASSGVNTEAFF. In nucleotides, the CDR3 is TGTGCCAGCAGCGGGGTGAACACTGAAGCTTTCTTT.

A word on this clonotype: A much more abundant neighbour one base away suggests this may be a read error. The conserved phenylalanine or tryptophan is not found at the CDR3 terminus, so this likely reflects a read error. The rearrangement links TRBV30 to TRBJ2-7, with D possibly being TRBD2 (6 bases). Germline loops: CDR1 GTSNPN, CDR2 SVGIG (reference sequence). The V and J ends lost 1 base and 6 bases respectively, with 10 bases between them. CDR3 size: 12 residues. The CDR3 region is CAWSDVRGEQYL. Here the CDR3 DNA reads TGTGCCTGGAGTGACGTGCGGGGCGAGCAGTACCTC.

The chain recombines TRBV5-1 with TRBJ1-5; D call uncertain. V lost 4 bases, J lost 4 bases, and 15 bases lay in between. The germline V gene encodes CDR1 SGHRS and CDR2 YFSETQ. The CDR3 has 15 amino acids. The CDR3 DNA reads TGCGCCAGCAGCGTAAGTAGCGGCGGGAATCAGCCCCAGCATTTT. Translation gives CASSVSSGGNQPQHF.

The CDR3 nucleotides read TGTGCCAGCAGCCCTAGCGGACAGGTCGGACCTAACACTGAAGCTTTCTTT. Translating gives CASSPSGQVGPNTEAFF. V and J are TRBV7-9 and TRBJ1-1, with 7 positions matching TRBD1. The CDR3 totals 17 residues. The trim removed 5 bases at V and 2 bases at J, leaving 14 bases unmatched. Germline loops: CDR1 SEHNR, CDR2 FQNEAQ (reference sequence).

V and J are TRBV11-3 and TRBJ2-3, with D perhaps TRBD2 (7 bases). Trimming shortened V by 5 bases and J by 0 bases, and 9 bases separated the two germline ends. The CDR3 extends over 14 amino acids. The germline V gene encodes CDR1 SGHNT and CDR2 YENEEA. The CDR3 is CASSGGASTDTQYF. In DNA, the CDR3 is TGTGCCAGCAGCGGGGGGGCGAGCACAGATACGCAGTATTTT.

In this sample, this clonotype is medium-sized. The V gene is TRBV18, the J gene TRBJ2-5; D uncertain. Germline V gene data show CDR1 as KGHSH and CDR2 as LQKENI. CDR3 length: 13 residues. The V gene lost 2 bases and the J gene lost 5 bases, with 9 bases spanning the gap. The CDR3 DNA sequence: TGTGCCAGCTCACCAAGCGTGCGGGAGACCCAGTACTTC. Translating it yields CASSPSVRETQYF.

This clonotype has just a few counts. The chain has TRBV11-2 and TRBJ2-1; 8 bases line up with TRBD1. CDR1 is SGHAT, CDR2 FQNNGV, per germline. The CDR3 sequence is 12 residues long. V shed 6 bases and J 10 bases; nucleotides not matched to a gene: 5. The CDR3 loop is CASRRTGYEQFF. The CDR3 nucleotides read TGTGCCAGCAGACGGACAGGGTACGAGCAGTTCTTC.

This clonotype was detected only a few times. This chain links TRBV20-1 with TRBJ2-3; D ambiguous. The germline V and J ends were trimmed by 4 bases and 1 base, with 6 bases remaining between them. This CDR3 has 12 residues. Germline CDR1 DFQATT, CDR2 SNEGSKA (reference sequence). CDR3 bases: TGCAGTGCTATGCCCGGCACAGATACGCAGTATTTT. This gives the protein CSAMPGTDTQYF.

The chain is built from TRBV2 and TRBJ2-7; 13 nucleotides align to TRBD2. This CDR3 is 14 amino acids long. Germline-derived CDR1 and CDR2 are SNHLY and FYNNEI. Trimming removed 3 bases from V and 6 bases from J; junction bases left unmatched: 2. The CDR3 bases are TGTGCCAGCAGTGAGGGGACTAGCGGGACCGAGCAGTACTTC. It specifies CASSEGTSGTEQYF.

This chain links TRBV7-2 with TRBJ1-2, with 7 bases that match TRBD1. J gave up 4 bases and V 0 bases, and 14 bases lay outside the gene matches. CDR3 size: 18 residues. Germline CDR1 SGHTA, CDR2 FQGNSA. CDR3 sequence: CASSLAYRYRGIFYGYTF. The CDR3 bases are TGTGCCAGCAGCTTAGCCTATCGTTACAGGGGTATTTTCTATGGCTACACCTTC.

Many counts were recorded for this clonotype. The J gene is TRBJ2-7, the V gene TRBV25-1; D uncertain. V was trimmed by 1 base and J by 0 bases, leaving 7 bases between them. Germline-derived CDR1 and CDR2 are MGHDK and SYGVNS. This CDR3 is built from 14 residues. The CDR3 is CASSESSGSYEQYF. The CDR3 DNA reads TGTGCCAGCAGTGAATCGTCGGGCTCCTACGAGCAGTACTTC.

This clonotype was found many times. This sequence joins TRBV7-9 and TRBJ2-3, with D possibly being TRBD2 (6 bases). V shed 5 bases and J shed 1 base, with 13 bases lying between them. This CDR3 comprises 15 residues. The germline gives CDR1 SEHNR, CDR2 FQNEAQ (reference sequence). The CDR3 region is CASSGGKLGTDTQYF. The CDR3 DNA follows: TGTGCCAGCAGCGGAGGGAAACTTGGCACAGATACGCAGTATTTT.